These 19 T cell receptor beta chains share one sample of origin, sequenced in a study of blood T cell repertoires in COVID-19. Some clones are missing from TCRdb's copy, which holds only in-frame ones; the method was immunoSEQ multiplex PCR. Among some 300,000 clones, roughly 91% were seen once, and the ten largest hold approximately 2%. Source material: PBMCs or T cells enriched from blood (not recorded which). The receptor source for this set is a woman aged 60-75 years in a cohort exposed to, infected with or recovered from COVID-19 (not recorded which).

J is TRBJ2-5 and V is TRBV2, with TRBD2 as a possible D gene (6 bases). CDR3 length: 15 residues. Trimming cost V 1 base and J 5 bases, with 14 bases left between them. Germline values: CDR1 SNHLY, CDR2 FYNNEI. This CDR3 is CASSEEGTGRETQYF. The CDR3 DNA reads TGTGCCAGCAGTGAAGAGGGGACGGGGAGGGAGACCCAGTACTTC.

This sequence joins TRBV11-2 and TRBJ1-2; TRBD1 agrees at 10 bases. In germline, CDR1 is SGHAT, CDR2 FQNNGV. V lost 1 base and J lost 4; bases outside the gene matches: 3. The CDR3 sequence is 15 residues long. The CDR3 DNA is TGTGCCAGCAGCTTAGGGACAGGGGGAATCTATGGCTACACCTTC. Its protein is CASSLGTGGIYGYTF.

The rearrangement joins TRBV2 to TRBJ2-7, with 9 bases that match TRBD1. Trimming took 4 bases from V and 1 from J; bases not matched to a gene: 5. This CDR3 comprises 15 residues. Germline-derived CDR1 and CDR2 are SNHLY and FYNNEI. The chain's CDR3 is CASSGGQGRSYEQYF. In nucleotides, the CDR3 is TGTGCCAGCAGTGGCGGACAGGGGCGATCCTACGAGCAGTACTTC.

The genes are TRBV27 and TRBJ1-2; tentatively, D is TRBD1 (6 bases). The ends were cut back, 6 bases at V and 2 bases at J, with 25 bases in the middle. The CDR3 is 18 amino acids. Germline values: CDR1 MNHEY, CDR2 SMNVEV (reference sequence). The CDR3 loop is CASRPHSGTLSPNYGYTF. DNA for the CDR3: TGTGCCAGCAGGCCCCATTCCGGGACACTCTCGCCGAACTATGGCTACACCTTC.

The V and J genes are TRBV2 and TRBJ1-4; TRBD1 might be the D (5 bases). Trimming pared 2 bases from V and 0 bases from J, leaving 22 bases between. From germline, CDR1 is SNHLY and CDR2 FYNNEI. The CDR3 sequence is 20 residues long. The CDR3 loop is CASSEMSGLSTFATNEKLFF. CDR3 in DNA: TGTGCCAGCAGTGAAATGTCGGGACTCTCTACCTTCGCAACTAATGAAAAACTGTTTTTT.

The chain joins TRBV30 to TRBJ2-7; 9 bases agree with TRBD2. CDR1 and CDR2 from the germline V gene are GTSNPN and SVGIG (reference sequence). The V segment lost 1 base and the J segment 4 bases; nucleotides outside the gene matches: 11. The length of the CDR3 is 16 residues. The CDR3 nucleotides read TGTGCCTGGAGTGCCCAGCTTTTAGCGGGAGAATACGAGCAGTACTTC. Its translation is CAWSAQLLAGEYEQYF.

The CDR3 sequence is CASSLSIDRALSYEQYF. The CDR3 region has the DNA TGTGCCAGCAGCTTGTCTATTGACAGGGCCCTCTCCTACGAGCAGTACTTC. The chain is built from TRBV13 and TRBJ2-7, with 7 bases aligning to TRBD1. Unmatched junction bases numbered 11, after V lost 3 bases and J lost 0 bases. Looked up from germline, CDR1 is PRHDT and CDR2 is FYEKMQ (reference sequence). This CDR3 has 17 amino acids.

The J gene is TRBJ2-3, the V gene TRBV28; 8 bases line up with TRBD2. This CDR3 region has 16 residues. Germline CDR1 is MDHEN and CDR2 is SYDVKM. J lost 5 bases, V lost 2 bases, and 9 bases had no gene match. As DNA, the CDR3 is TGTGCCAGCAGTTTACCGCCAGCGGGAGCGGAAGATACGCAGTATTTT. It encodes CASSLPPAGAEDTQYF.

The chain combines TRBV3-1 (or the pseudogene TRBV3-2) with TRBJ2-1, with D tentatively TRBD1 (5 bases). The CDR3 length is 16 residues. Germline V gene sequence: CDR1 LGHDT, CDR2 YNNKEL (reference sequence). Between the trimmed V and J ends, which lost 6 bases and 5 bases, there was a span of 20 bases. CDR3 amino acids: CASRPTGLGTHNEQFF. The CDR3 nucleotides read TGTGCCAGCAGACCAACAGGTCTGGGCACCCACAATGAGCAGTTCTTC.

V usage is TRBV29-1 and J usage is TRBJ2-7; D unclear. The germline gives CDR1 SQVTM, CDR2 ANQGSEA. V was shortened by 5 bases and J by 0 bases, with 14 bases between the two germline ends. CDR3 length: 14 amino acids. DNA for the CDR3: TGCAGCGTTCGGCAACGGCAGGCCTCCTACGAGCAGTACTTC. Its protein product is CSVRQRQASYEQYF.

The CDR3 sequence is CASSQGDRSSYEQYF. DNA of the CDR3: TGTGCCAGCAGTCAAGGGGACAGGAGTTCCTACGAGCAGTACTTC. The rearrangement joins TRBV6-2 or TRBV6-3 to TRBJ2-7; 8 positions agree with TRBD1. V trimming: 5 bases; J trimming: 1 base; junction bases outside the gene matches: 7. The CDR3 has 15 amino acids. The germline CDR1 and CDR2 sequences are MNHEY and SVGEGT.

The chain is built from TRBV24-1 and TRBJ1-5; 7 bases match TRBD1. J was trimmed by 0 bases and V by 9 bases; bases with no gene match: 4. The germline CDR1 and CDR2 sequences are KGHDR and SFDVKD. The CDR3 runs to 14 residues. This chain's CDR3 is CATGDRNSNQPQHF. The CDR3 DNA reads as TGTGCCACCGGGGACAGAAATAGCAATCAGCCCCAGCATTTT.

The chain couples TRBV6-2 or TRBV6-3 to TRBJ2-2; 8 bases match TRBD2. V trimming: 6 bases; J trimming: 5 bases; junction bases outside the gene matches: 8. The CDR3 is 15 amino acids. CDR1 MNHEY and CDR2 SVGEGT come from the germline V gene. In nucleotides, the CDR3 is TGTGCCAGCAGCTGGGTAGCGGGACTTACCGGGGAGCTGTTTTTT. It encodes CASSWVAGLTGELFF.

The J gene is TRBJ2-3, the V gene TRBV7-2; 9 bases fit TRBD2. This CDR3 region has 17 residues. The V gene end was trimmed by 4 bases and the J gene end by 2 bases; junction bases not matched to a gene: 10. Germline-derived CDR1 and CDR2 are SGHTA and FQGNSA. The CDR3 DNA is TGTGCCAGCAGCTCCTTCACCCTAGCGGGATTCACAGATACGCAGTATTTT. Its translation: CASSSFTLAGFTDTQYF.

The chain recombines TRBV19 with TRBJ2-3; 12 bases fit TRBD2. Germline CDR1 reads LNHDA; CDR2 reads SQIVND (reference sequence). The CDR3 spans 16 residues. J gave up 0 bases and V 7 bases, and 5 bases lay outside the gene matches. The CDR3 reads CASNLLAGGSTDTQYF. DNA of the CDR3: TGTGCCAGTAATCTCCTAGCGGGAGGGAGCACAGATACGCAGTATTTT.

The CDR3 nucleotides are TGTGCCTGGAGGCCCCAGGTGATCTATGGCTACACCTTC. Encoded protein: CAWRPQVIYGYTF. V usage is TRBV30 and J usage is TRBJ1-2; D not certain. Trimming stripped 3 bases from V and 4 bases from J, with 12 bases between. Germline V CDR1 and CDR2: GTSNPN, SVGIG (reference sequence). The CDR3 has 13 amino acids.

There are a few counts of this clone. The chain is built from TRBV10-3 and TRBJ2-3; 11 nucleotides align to TRBD2. V dropped 2 bases and J dropped 5; count of bases not matched to a gene: 9. The CDR3 has 17 amino acids. The germline gives CDR1 ENHRY, CDR2 SYGVKD. The CDR3 bases are TGTGCCATCAGTGAGGGGGGTAGCGGGAGGGCCGGAGATACGCAGTATTTT. It encodes CAISEGGSGRAGDTQYF.

This chain connects TRBV19 to TRBJ2-1, with 8 positions matching TRBD2. This CDR3 has 14 amino acids. Trimming at V came to 10 bases and at J to 9 bases, leaving 14 bases not matched to a gene. CDR1 and CDR2 (germline): LNHDA, SQIVND (reference sequence). The DNA of the CDR3 is TGTGCCACGGGGAGCGGGAGTGGGCTAGGTGAGCAGTTCTTC. It yields the protein CATGSGSGLGEQFF.

J is TRBJ2-7 and V is TRBV28; 8 bases fit TRBD2. This CDR3 spans 14 amino acids. V shed 8 bases, J shed 3 bases, and the junction held 9 bases outside the gene matches. CDR1 is MDHEN and CDR2 is SYDVKM in the germline V gene. CDR3 residues: CASGSGTRHYEQYF. CDR3 coding DNA: TGTGCCAGCGGGTCCGGGACTAGACACTACGAGCAGTACTTC. Variable domain in full (rest from reference TRBV28 and TRBJ2-7): DVKVTQSSRYLVKRTGEKVFLECVQDMDHENMFWYRQDPGLGLRLIYFSYDVKMKEKGDIPEGYSVSREKKERFSLILESASTNQTSMYLCASGSGTRHYEQYFGPGTRLTVT.